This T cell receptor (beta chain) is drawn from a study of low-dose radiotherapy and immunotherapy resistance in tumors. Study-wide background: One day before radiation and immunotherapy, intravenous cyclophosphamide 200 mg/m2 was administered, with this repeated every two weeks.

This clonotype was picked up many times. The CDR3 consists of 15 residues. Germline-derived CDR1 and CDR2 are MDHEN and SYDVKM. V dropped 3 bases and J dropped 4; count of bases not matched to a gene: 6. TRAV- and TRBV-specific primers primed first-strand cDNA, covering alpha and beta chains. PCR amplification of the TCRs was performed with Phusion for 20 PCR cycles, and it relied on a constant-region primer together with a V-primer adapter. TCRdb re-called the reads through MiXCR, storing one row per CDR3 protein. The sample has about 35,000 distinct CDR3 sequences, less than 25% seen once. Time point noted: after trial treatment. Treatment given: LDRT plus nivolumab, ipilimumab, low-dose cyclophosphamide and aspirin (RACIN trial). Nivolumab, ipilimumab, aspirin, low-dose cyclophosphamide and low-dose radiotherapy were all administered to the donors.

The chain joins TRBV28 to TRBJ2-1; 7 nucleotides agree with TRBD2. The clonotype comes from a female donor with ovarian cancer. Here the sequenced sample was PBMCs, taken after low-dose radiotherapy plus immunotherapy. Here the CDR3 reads CASSLRTREYNEQFF. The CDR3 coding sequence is TGTGCCAGCAGTTTGAGGACTAGGGAATACAATGAGCAGTTCTTC.